This is a list of T cell receptor beta chains from one sample in a study of blood T cell repertoires in COVID-19. Data came from immunoSEQ multiplex PCR; TCRdb stores just in-frame clones and leaves some out. The repertoire holds roughly 340,000 clones, approximately 87% seen once, with 6% to 7% in the top ten. Sequenced: peripheral blood. These receptors were collected from a woman aged 45-60 years with COVID-19, enrolled during active disease. Each CDR3 is given with its conserved first and last residue. D genes are given only for firm matches. Rows give clone size only sometimes, using once, few, many, or a class for an expanded clone.

j_gene,d_gene,v_gene,abundance,CDR3nt,CDR3aa
TRBJ2-3,TRBD2,TRBV3-1/TRBV3-2,.,TGTGCCAGCAGCCAAGATCGTATCCCGGGAGGGAGCACAGATACGCAGTATTTT,CASSQDRIPGGSTDTQYF
TRBJ1-5,.,TRBV28,once,TGTGCCAGCAGTTGGGCTGGCAATCAGCCCCAGCATTTT,CASSWAGNQPQHF
TRBJ2-5,TRBD2,TRBV7-6,.,TGTGCCAGCAGCTTTGCACTAGCGGGATCGGGAGAGACCCAGTACTTC,CASSFALAGSGETQYF
TRBJ2-7,.,TRBV7-2,.,TGTGCCAGCAGCTTGAGGGGCGGCCGGGGGAACGAGCAGTACTTC,CASSLRGGRGNEQYF
TRBJ2-7,TRBD1,TRBV27,.,TGTGCCAGCAGTTCCAGGACAGGGAACTACGAGCAGTACTTC,CASSSRTGNYEQYF
TRBJ2-1,TRBD2,TRBV27,.,TGTGCCAGCAGCACTAGCGGACACTACAATGAGCAGTTCTTC,CASSTSGHYNEQFF
TRBJ1-2,.,TRBV11-2,.,TGTGCCAGCAGCTTAGATCGGGGAAACTATGGCTACACCTTC,CASSLDRGNYGYTF
TRBJ2-3,TRBD2,TRBV24-1,.,TGTGCCACCAGTGATAGCGGGAGGGCAGATACGCAGTATTTT,CATSDSGRADTQYF
TRBJ2-7,.,TRBV7-6,once,TGTGCCAGCAGCTTTACAGGGTTATCCGAGCAGTACTTC,CASSFTGLSEQYF
TRBJ2-2,.,TRBV5-1,.,TGCGCCAGCAGCTTCTTAGGCCAGGGGGGCACCGGGGAGCTGTTTTTT,CASSFLGQGGTGELFF
TRBJ2-3,TRBD2,TRBV7-9,.,TGTGCCAGCAGCTTCTTGACTAGCGGGACGGGCACAGATACGCAGTATTTT,CASSFLTSGTGTDTQYF
TRBJ1-2,TRBD1,TRBV10-2,.,TGCGCCAGCAGTGACCGGACAGGGGGTGGCTACACCTTC,CASSDRTGGGYTF
TRBJ2-7,.,TRBV6-5,.,TGTGCCAGCGGACAGTCCTACGAGCAGTACTTC,CASGQSYEQYF
TRBJ2-7,.,TRBV7-9,.,TGTGCCAGCAGCTCACGACAAAACCGGCAGTACTTC,CASSSRQNRQYF
TRBJ2-1,TRBD1,TRBV7-9,.,TGTGCCAGCAGCTCCATATCGGGGACAGGGTGGAATGAGCAGTTCTTC,CASSSISGTGWNEQFF
TRBJ2-1,.,TRBV11-2,.,TGTGCCAGCGGAAAGGGAGGCGGTGAGCAGTTCTTC,CASGKGGGEQFF
TRBJ1-2,.,TRBV3-1/TRBV3-2,.,TGTGCCAGCAGCCGTGACTGGCCCGACTATGGCTACACCTTC,CASSRDWPDYGYTF
TRBJ1-4,.,TRBV7-9,few,TGTGCCAGCAGCTCAACGTATACAGGGAGCTCTAATGAAAAACTGTTTTTT,CASSSTYTGSSNEKLFF
TRBJ2-6,.,TRBV2,once,TGTGCCAGCAGTGAGGGCACTGGGGCCAACGTCCTGACTTTC,CASSEGTGANVLTF
TRBJ2-7,TRBD2,TRBV6-6,.,TGTGCCAGCAGTTACTCGCTACTAGCGGGACGCTACGAGCAGTACTTC,CASSYSLLAGRYEQYF
TRBJ2-7,.,TRBV6-6,.,TGTGCCAGCAGAAGGACAGATCTTTACGAGCAGTACTTC,CASRRTDLYEQYF
TRBJ1-4,TRBD1,TRBV7-2,.,TGTGCCAGCAGCTTAGTTGGGACAGGGGGGCCTGAAAAACTGTTTTTT,CASSLVGTGGPEKLFF
TRBJ2-1,TRBD2,TRBV24-1,.,TGTGCCACCAGTGACAAACTAGCGGGAGTAGGCTACAATGAGCAGTTCTTC,CATSDKLAGVGYNEQFF
TRBJ2-5,TRBD2,TRBV5-1,.,TGCGCCAGCAGCTTGACCCTAGCGGGAGGGCCGGAGACCCAGTACTTC,CASSLTLAGGPETQYF
TRBJ1-4,.,TRBV30,.,TGTGCCTGGAGTCCTTTAGCAACTAATGAAAAACTGTTTTTT,CAWSPLATNEKLFF
TRBJ2-7,.,TRBV6-1,.,TGTGCCAGCAGTGACAGAACCTACGAGCAGTACTTC,CASSDRTYEQYF
TRBJ2-7,TRBD2,TRBV3-1/TRBV3-2,.,TGTGCCAGCAGAGCCACTAGCGGGGGCTACGAGCAGTACTTC,CASRATSGGYEQYF
TRBJ1-1,.,TRBV5-5,.,TGTGCCAGCAGCTTTGTAAGGGGAACGAACACTGAAGCTTTCTTT,CASSFVRGTNTEAFF
TRBJ1-1,.,TRBV30,.,TGTGCCTTTTGGGTGGACAGAGGAACTGAAGCTTTCTTT,CAFWVDRGTEAFF
TRBJ2-7,.,TRBV7-8,.,TGTGCCAGCAGACCTTTATTCGGGGGGCCATCCTACGAGCAGTACTTC,CASRPLFGGPSYEQYF
TRBJ2-3,TRBD2,TRBV5-4,.,TGTGCCAGCTCCCGGGCTAGCGGGAGGCATGGAACAGATACGCAGTATTTT,CASSRASGRHGTDTQYF
TRBJ2-7,.,TRBV3-1/TRBV3-2,.,TGTGCCAGCAGTACCCCGGGTCAGAAATACGAGCAGTACTTC,CASSTPGQKYEQYF
TRBJ2-4,TRBD2,TRBV10-3,.,TGTGCCATCAGTGACCAACCGGGACTAGCGGGGTTAGCCAAAAACATTCAGTACTTC,CAISDQPGLAGLAKNIQYF
TRBJ2-2,TRBD1,TRBV19,.,TGTGCCAGTAGTAGAGGACAGGGTATATACGGGGAGCTGTTTTTT,CASSRGQGIYGELFF
TRBJ2-2,.,TRBV27,.,TGTGCCACCACAGCCGCCCGGAACACCGGGGAGCTGTTTTTT,CATTAARNTGELFF
TRBJ1-3,TRBD1,TRBV11-2,.,TGTGCCAGCAGCCCCGGACAGGGGCACGTAAGACCCTCTGGAAACACCATATATTTT,CASSPGQGHVRPSGNTIYF
TRBJ2-2,TRBD1,TRBV10-3,.,TGTGCCATCAGCCGCGGGGACAGGGCAGAATACACCGGGGAGCTGTTTTTT,CAISRGDRAEYTGELFF